This record looks at one T cell receptor (beta chain) sequence and its context. The PCR ran on 60 Vbeta and 13 Jbeta primers. Sequencing was performed with immunoSEQ multiplex PCR; in TCRdb, only in-frame clones are kept and a portion is missing. Among roughly 120,000 clones listed, roughly three quarters were seen once. CDR3 length equals 18 residues. V lost 2 bases and J 0 bases, leaving 16 bases between the germline ends. From germline, CDR1 is SEHNR and CDR2 FQNEAQ (reference sequence). The data are from a study of cytomegalovirus exposure and HLA in healthy donors. The receptor's source is a man younger than 30 in good health and CMV-seronegative. The material sequenced was PBMCs. The chain is built from TRBV7-9 and TRBJ1-4; possibly TRBD1 for D (5 bases). CDR3 DNA: TGTGCCAGCAGCTTACGGGGGTTGACGGTTGCAACTAATGAAAAACTGTTTTTT. Residues: CASSLRGLTVATNEKLFF. The full variable domain, in which reference TRBV7-9 and TRBJ1-4 provide the parts outside the CDR3, is DTGVSQNPRHKITKRGQNVTFRCDPISEHNRLYWYRQTLGQGPEFLTYFQNEAQLEKSRLLSDRFSAERPKGSFSTLEIQRTEQGDSAMYLCASSLRGLTVATNEKLFFGSGTQLSVL.